The 13 T cell receptor beta chains in this list originate from one sample, sequenced in a study of regulatory T cells in long-lasting Graves disease. Time point in this sample: newly diagnosed GD, antithyroid drugs for less than 3 months. From PBMCs, RNA was extracted and then used to make the TCR library. HTBI primers from iRepertoire and Arm-PCR of CDR3 regions yielded the TCR beta libraries. In TCRdb, the multiplex PCR reads were re-called with MiXCR into one record per CDR3 protein. The data show about 400,000 distinct CDR3 sequences, over 12% seen once. The sample was also linked to a second study, of T cells in Graves' hyperthyroidism and ophthalmopathy.

Sample: peripheral blood mononuclear cells (PBMCs), taken at new diagnosis, from a patient treated with antithyroid drugs. These receptors all come from a woman in her thirties or forties with Graves disease.

Note on this clonotype: A much more abundant neighbour one base away suggests this may be a read error. This chain joins TRBV2 and TRBJ2-3; D is possibly TRBD2 (8 bases). CDR3 length: 22 residues. Germline loops: CDR1 SNHLY, CDR2 FYNNEI. DNA of the CDR3: TGTGCCAGCAGCCTTCCCGCCCTCTTCTGGCGGGAGGTCCTAGGGGGCACAGATGCGCAGTATTTT. This gives the protein CASSLPALFWREVLGGTDAQYF.

This clonotype was detected many times. The V call is TRBV2, the J call TRBJ2-5; D gene ambiguous. CDR1 and CDR2 (germline): SNHLY, FYNNEI. V lost 4 bases, J lost 1 base, and 10 bases lay in between. CDR3 length: 14 residues. Here the CDR3 reads CASSVRRTQETQYF. DNA for the CDR3: TGTGCCAGCAGTGTTCGTCGGACCCAAGAGACCCAGTACTTC.

This clonotype was seen ten or more times. The chain recombines TRBV6-1 with TRBJ2-3; 11 bases line up with TRBD2. Germline lookup yields CDR1 MNHNS and CDR2 SASEGT. Trimming at V came to 5 bases and at J to 0 bases, leaving 10 bases not matched to a gene. The CDR3 consists of 18 residues. CDR3 coding DNA: TGTGCCAGCAGTCCGGGACTAGCGGCAGCCCCTAGCACAGATACGCAGTATTTT. Its protein is CASSPGLAAAPSTDTQYF.

This clonotype has a count of ten or more. V usage is TRBV10-2 and J usage is TRBJ2-5; 9 bases fit TRBD1. In germline, CDR1 is WSHSY, CDR2 SAAADI. CDR3 size: 14 residues. V gave up 6 bases and J gave up 5 bases; unmatched junction bases: 7. This CDR3 reads CASRLAGQGETQYF. In nucleotides, the CDR3 is TGCGCCAGCAGGCTAGCAGGACAGGGGGAGACCCAGTACTTC.

V and J are TRBV28 and TRBJ2-5; tentatively, D is TRBD1 or TRBD2 (5 bases each). V was cut by 6 bases and J by 4 bases, with 21 bases left in between. The CDR3 consists of 16 residues. Germline V gene sequence: CDR1 MDHEN, CDR2 SYDVKM. CDR3 loop: CASSLRGGAGVETQYF. DNA for the CDR3: TGTGCCAGCAGCCTACGTGGGGGAGCCGGTGTAGAGACCCAGTACTTC.

This clonotype was seen a few times. This sequence joins TRBV10-3 and TRBJ2-1, with D perhaps TRBD2 (5 bases). V was clipped by 6 bases and J by 5 bases, with 11 bases between them. The CDR3 runs 13 residues. Per the germline V gene, CDR1 is ENHRY and CDR2 is SYGVKD. The DNA for the CDR3 is TGTGCCATCAGCGTTGACTACAACAATGAGCAGTTCTTC. Amino acids: CAISVDYNNEQFF.

This clonotype was observed at least ten times. The V gene is TRBV11-2, the J gene TRBJ2-1, with D tentatively TRBD2 (7 bases). V lost 5 bases to trimming and J lost 6 bases, with 17 bases between them. CDR3 length equals 15 residues. The germline V gene encodes CDR1 SGHAT and CDR2 FQNNGV. The CDR3 DNA is TGTGCCAGCAGCCCGAAGGGAGGGGGGGGCAATGAGCAGTTCTTC. Translation: CASSPKGGGGNEQFF.

This clonotype was counted at least ten times. The J gene is TRBJ2-3, the V gene TRBV14; tentative D call: TRBD2 (6 bases). Germline V gives CDR1 SGHDN, CDR2 FVKESK. This CDR3 has 15 residues. The V end was cut by 7 bases, the J end by 2 bases, with 16 bases between. DNA for the CDR3: TGTGCCAGCAAGCCAAGGCGGGACCTCACAGATACGCAGTATTTT. Translating gives CASKPRRDLTDTQYF.

This clonotype has just a few counts. The V call is TRBV6-5, the J call TRBJ2-1; D is undetermined. The ends were cut back, 0 bases at V and 7 bases at J, with 10 bases in the middle. This CDR3 is built from 14 residues. Germline CDR1 is MNHEY and CDR2 is SVGAGI. CDR3 loop: CASSYSVRSNEQFF. The CDR3 DNA sequence: TGTGCCAGCAGTTACTCGGTGAGGTCGAATGAGCAGTTCTTC.

V and J are TRBV27 and TRBJ2-7; weak D call: TRBD1 (6 bases). The DNA end lines up better with TRBJ2-1; the J call may be wrong. The CDR3 consists of 12 residues. CDR1 is MNHEY and CDR2 is SMNVEV in the germline V gene (reference sequence). CDR3 in DNA: TGTGCCAGCACTCAGGGGATCAATGAGCAGTTCTTC. This encodes CASTQGINEQFF.

This clonotype was observed a few times. V gene TRBV28 combines with J gene TRBJ2-3; 14 bases are shared with TRBD2. CDR1 and CDR2 from the germline V gene are MDHEN and SYDVKM. The junction had 4 bases not matched to a gene; V was cut back by 11 bases and J by 6 bases. This CDR3 is built from 13 residues. This CDR3 reads CAGRTSGRDTQYF. In DNA form, the CDR3 reads TGTGCCGGGAGGACTAGCGGGAGGGATACGCAGTATTTT.

This clonotype was recorded at least ten times. The rearrangement uses TRBV5-1 and TRBJ2-1; D gene uncertain. The CDR3 is 13 residues long. V was trimmed by 4 bases and J by 7 bases, leaving 12 bases between them. Germline values: CDR1 SGHRS, CDR2 YFSETQ. CDR3 region: CASSTVSENEQFF. CDR3 DNA sequence: TGCGCCAGCAGCACCGTTAGTGAGAATGAGCAGTTCTTC.

This clonotype was seen a handful of times. V usage is TRBV12-5 and J usage is TRBJ2-1, with 9 bases matching TRBD2. V gave up 2 bases and J gave up 1 base; unmatched junction bases: 3. CDR1 and CDR2 from the germline V gene are LGHNT and FRNRAP. CDR3 size: 16 residues. The CDR3 bases are TGTGCTAGTGGTTTGCGCGGGAGGGCATCCTACAATGAGCAGTTCTTC. Protein: CASGLRGRASYNEQFF.